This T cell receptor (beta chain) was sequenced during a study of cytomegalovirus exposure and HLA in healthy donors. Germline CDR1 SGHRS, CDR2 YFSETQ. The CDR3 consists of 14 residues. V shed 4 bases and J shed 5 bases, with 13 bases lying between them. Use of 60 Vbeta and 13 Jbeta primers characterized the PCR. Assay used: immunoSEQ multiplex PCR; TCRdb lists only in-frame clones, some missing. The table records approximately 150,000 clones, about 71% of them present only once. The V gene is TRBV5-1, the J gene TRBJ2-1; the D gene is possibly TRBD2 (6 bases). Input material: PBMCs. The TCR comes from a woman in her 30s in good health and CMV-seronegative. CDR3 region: CASSTRDFNNEQFF. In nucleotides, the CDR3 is TGCGCCAGCAGCACTCGGGACTTTAACAATGAGCAGTTCTTC.